This TCR beta chain comes out of a study of shared clonotypes between healthy human individuals. Study-level points and caveats: Genetic and exposure-history diversity was limited by the few donors. Estimated richness values were generally larger in naive subsets than in memory subsets.

CDR3 length: 16 residues. From germline, CDR1 is SGHKS and CDR2 YYEKEE (reference sequence). Deletions cut 4 bases from V and 2 bases from J, with 18 bases between. CD8 cells classed as naive were CD45RO-negative and positively selected for CCR7, excluding terminally differentiated effector memory CD45RA+ cells. In the case of this clone: The antigen remains undetermined.

Around 32,000 T cell genomes, or roughly 180 ng DNA, went into the sorted-subset replicate PCRs. The table came from immunoSEQ multiplex PCR; TCRdb's copy has only in-frame clones and leaves some out. The table shows about 2 million clones, with about 95% occurring only once. This chain uses TRBV5-5 with TRBJ1-1; D unclear. Sequences were obtained from naive CD8+ T cells sorted from blood. This TCR derives from a young man in good health. In nucleotides, the CDR3 is TGTGCCAGCAGCCACCTCGGGTTCGCAGCCAACACTGAAGCTTTCTTT. It specifies CASSHLGFAANTEAFF.